This T cell receptor (beta chain) was identified during a study of blood T cells in healthy people across ages. Ranging in age from about 6 to 90, the donors were healthy Caucasian individuals from Russia. Germline CDR1 reads SGHTA; CDR2 reads FQGNSA. This CDR3 spans 15 amino acids. Trimming stripped 2 bases from V and 6 bases from J, with 14 bases between. A J-beta primer mix and a sample-barcoded 5' primer were used in a second PCR of about 6 to 12 cycles. MiXCR, applied by TCRdb to the 5' RACE reads, yields one record per CDR3 protein. Of around 800,000 distinct CDR3 sequences detected, around a quarter appear once; the ten largest clones hold 3%. This sample was shared with a second study, whose subject was T cells of mothers and their children. According to that study: A few healthy Caucasian mothers served as donors, and their six children did as well.

The sequenced sample consisted of blood. This TCR was recovered from a boy between 10 and 17 years old in good health. This rearrangement joins TRBV7-2 to TRBJ2-1; TRBD2 is a possible D gene (5 bases). The CDR3 here is CASSLTAVISNEQFF. CDR3 in DNA: TGTGCCAGCAGCTTAACAGCGGTGATTAGCAATGAGCAGTTCTTC.